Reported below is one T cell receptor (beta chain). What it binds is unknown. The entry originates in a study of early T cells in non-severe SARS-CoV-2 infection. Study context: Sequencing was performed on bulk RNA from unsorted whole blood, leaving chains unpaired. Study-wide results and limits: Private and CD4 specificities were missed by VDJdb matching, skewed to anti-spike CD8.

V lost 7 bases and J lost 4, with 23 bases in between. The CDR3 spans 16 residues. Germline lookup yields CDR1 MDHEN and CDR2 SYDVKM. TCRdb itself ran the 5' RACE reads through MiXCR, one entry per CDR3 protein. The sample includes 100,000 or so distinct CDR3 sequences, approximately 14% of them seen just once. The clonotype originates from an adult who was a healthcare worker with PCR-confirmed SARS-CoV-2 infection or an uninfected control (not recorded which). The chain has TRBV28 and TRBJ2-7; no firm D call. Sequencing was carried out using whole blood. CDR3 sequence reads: CASTLKLGGNGYEQYF. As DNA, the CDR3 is TGTGCCAGCACCCTCAAGCTCGGCGGTAATGGGTACGAGCAGTACTTC.